This T cell receptor beta chain emerged from a study of cytomegalovirus exposure and HLA in healthy donors. Study-wide points: Earlier analysis looked at TCR beta V segments, and most were productive about 87% or about 30% of the time.

V gave up 1 base and J gave up 4 bases, with 8 bases separating them. Germline CDR1 and CDR2: SQVTM and ANQGSEA. The CDR3 is 12 residues long. Details on this clone: What it binds is not known.

The PCR had 60 Vbeta and 13 Jbeta primers. Sequencing was performed with immunoSEQ multiplex PCR; in TCRdb, only in-frame clones are kept and a portion is missing. The sample includes hundreds of thousands of clones, around 79% of them seen just once. The J gene is TRBJ2-7, the V gene TRBV29-1; perhaps TRBD2 as D (5 bases). The receptor was derived from a girl aged 2-10 years in good health and CMV-seronegative. The sequenced sample was PBMCs. The CDR3 sequence: CSVEGETYEQYF. The CDR3 coding sequence is TGCAGCGTTGAAGGGGAGACTTACGAGCAGTACTTC.